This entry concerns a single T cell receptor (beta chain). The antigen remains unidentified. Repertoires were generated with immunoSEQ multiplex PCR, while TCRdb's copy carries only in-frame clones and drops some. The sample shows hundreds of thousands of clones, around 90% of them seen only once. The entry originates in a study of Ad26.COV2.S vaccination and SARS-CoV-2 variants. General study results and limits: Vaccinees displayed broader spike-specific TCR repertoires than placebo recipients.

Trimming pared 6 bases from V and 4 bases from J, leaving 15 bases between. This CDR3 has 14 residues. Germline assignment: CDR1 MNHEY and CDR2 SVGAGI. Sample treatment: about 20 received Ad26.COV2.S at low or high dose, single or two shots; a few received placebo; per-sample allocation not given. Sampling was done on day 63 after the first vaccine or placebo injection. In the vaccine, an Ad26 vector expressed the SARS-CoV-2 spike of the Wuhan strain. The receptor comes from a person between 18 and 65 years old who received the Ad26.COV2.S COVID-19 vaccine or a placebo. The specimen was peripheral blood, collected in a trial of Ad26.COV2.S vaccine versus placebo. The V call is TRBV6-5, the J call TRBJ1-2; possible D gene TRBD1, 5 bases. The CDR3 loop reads CASRFTGFTYGYTF. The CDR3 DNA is TGTGCCAGCAGATTTACAGGTTTTACCTATGGCTACACCTTC.